Described below is a single T cell receptor (beta chain) sequence and its context. Its specificity is not known. The repertoire was sequenced with immunoSEQ multiplex PCR; TCRdb's copy has only in-frame clones and lacks some. Of about 40,000 clones detected, approximately 70% appear once; the ten largest clones hold roughly 8.4%. The sample belongs to a study of vaccination effects on CD4 cells after COVID-19. Whole-study findings and limits: Late after vaccination, infection- and vaccine-induced clones showed marked clonal contraction.

The germline V and J ends were trimmed by 3 bases and 5 bases, with 7 bases remaining between them. This CDR3 is built from 12 residues. Germline V gives CDR1 ENHRY, CDR2 SYGVKD. CD4+ T cells were isolated after around 10 days of culture. Participants completed two doses of the BNT162b2 or mRNA-1273 vaccine. Neither prior SARS-CoV-2 infection nor positive nucleocapsid antibodies were present in the vaccine recipients. Researchers swapped half the medium for IL-2 medium on both days 3 and 7. This TCR was recovered from a human donor who received a COVID-19 vaccine. The gene calls are TRBV10-3 and TRBJ2-5; D call uncertain. Specimen: CD4+ T cells from PBMCs cultured without peptide, collected after COVID-19 vaccination. The CDR3 DNA is TGTGCCATCAGTGAATTAAAGGAGACCCAGTACTTC. This gives the protein CAISELKETQYF.